Described below is a single T cell receptor (beta chain) sequence and its context. What it binds is unknown. The germline CDR1 and CDR2 sequences are DFQATT and SNEGSKA (reference sequence). The CDR3 has 14 amino acids. The ends were cut back, 3 bases at V and 6 bases at J, with 12 bases in the middle. The data stem from a study of tumor-infiltrating lymphocytes in glioblastoma multiforme. Study-level findings and limits: TCR plus mutation findings rest on a single glioblastoma patient. T cells were not sorted into functional subsets.

TCRB libraries came from RNA via three nested multiplex PCR rounds. These TCRB libraries lack any described unique molecular identifiers. TCRdb used MiXCR to reprocess the multiplex PCR reads, holding one entry per CDR3 protein. This table has approximately 30,000 distinct CDR3 sequences, approximately 66% appearing once. This receptor was taken from a male donor with glioblastoma. The rearrangement uses TRBV20-1 and TRBJ1-6; no definite D call. The specimen was brain tumor tissue. The CDR3 spells CSAREPSFNSPLHF. The CDR3 DNA follows: TGCAGTGCTAGGGAGCCCTCGTTTAATTCACCCCTCCACTTT.